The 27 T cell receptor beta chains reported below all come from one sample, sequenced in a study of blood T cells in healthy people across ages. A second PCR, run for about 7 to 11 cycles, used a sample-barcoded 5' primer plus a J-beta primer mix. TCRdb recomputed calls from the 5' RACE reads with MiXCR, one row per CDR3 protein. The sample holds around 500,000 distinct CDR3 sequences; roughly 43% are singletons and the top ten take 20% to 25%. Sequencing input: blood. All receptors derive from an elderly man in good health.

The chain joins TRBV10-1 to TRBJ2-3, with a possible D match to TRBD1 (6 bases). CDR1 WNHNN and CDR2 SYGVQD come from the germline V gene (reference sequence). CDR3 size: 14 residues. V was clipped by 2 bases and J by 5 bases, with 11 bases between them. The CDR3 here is CASSEDRLGDTQYF. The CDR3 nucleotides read TGCGCCAGCAGTGAGGACAGGTTGGGAGATACGCAGTATTTT.

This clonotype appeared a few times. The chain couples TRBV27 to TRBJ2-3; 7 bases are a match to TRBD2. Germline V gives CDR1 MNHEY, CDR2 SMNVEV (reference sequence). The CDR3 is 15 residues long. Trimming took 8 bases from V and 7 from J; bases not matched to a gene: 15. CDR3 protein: CASAKEGQRGNTQYF. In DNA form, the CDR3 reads TGTGCCAGCGCCAAGGAGGGCCAGCGGGGTAATACGCAGTATTTT.

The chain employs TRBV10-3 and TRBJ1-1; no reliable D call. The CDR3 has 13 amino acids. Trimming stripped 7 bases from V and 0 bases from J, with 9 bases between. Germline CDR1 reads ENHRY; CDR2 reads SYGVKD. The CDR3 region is CAIKEGLNTEAFF. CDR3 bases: TGTGCCATCAAGGAGGGTTTGAACACTGAAGCTTTCTTT.

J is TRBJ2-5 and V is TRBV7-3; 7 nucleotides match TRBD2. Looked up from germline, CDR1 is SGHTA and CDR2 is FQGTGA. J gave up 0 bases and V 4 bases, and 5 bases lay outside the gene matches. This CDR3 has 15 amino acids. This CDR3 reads CASSSTGGNQETQYF. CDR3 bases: TGTGCCAGCAGCTCGACCGGGGGGAACCAAGAGACCCAGTACTTC.

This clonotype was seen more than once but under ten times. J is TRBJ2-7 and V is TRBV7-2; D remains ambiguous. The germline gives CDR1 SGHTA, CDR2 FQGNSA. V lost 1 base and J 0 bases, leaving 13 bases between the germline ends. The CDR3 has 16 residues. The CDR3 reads CASSLVQLTRSYEQYF. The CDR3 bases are TGTGCCAGCAGCTTAGTTCAACTTACTCGCTCCTACGAGCAGTACTTC.

CDR3 in amino acids: CAISESKPRVGDTQYF. The CDR3 coding sequence is TGTGCCATCAGTGAGTCGAAGCCTAGGGTGGGAGATACGCAGTATTTT. This chain uses TRBV10-3 with TRBJ2-3; D uncertain. Germline values: CDR1 ENHRY, CDR2 SYGVKD. V was clipped by 0 bases and J by 5 bases, with 15 bases between them. The CDR3 is 16 amino acids.

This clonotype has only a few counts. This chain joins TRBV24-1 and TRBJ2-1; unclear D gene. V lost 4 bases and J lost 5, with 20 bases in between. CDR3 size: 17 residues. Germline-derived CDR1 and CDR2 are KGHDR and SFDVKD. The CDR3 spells CATSDPSPLGFHNEQFF. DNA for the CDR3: TGTGCCACCAGTGACCCATCCCCACTGGGATTTCACAATGAGCAGTTCTTC.

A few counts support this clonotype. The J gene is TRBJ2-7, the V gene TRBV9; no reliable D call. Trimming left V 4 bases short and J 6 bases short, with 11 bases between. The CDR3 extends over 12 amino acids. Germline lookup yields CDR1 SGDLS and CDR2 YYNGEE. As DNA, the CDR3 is TGTGCCAGCAGCTCCCCCCCCGGCGAGCAGTACTTC. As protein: CASSSPPGEQYF.

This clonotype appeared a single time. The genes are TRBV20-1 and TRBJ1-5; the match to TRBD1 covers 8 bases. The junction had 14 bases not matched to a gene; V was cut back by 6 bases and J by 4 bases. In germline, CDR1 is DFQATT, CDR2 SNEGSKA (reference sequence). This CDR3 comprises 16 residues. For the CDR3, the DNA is TGCAGTGCCACATCCTCTCCAGGGGGCAGGAATCAGCCCCAGCATTTT. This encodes CSATSSPGGRNQPQHF.

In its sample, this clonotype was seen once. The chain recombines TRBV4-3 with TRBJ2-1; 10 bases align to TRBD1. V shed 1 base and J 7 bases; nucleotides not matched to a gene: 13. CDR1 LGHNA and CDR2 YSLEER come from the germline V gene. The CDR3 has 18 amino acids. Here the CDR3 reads CASSQGSRGTGVGNEQFF. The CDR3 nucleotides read TGCGCCAGCAGCCAAGGGAGTAGAGGGACAGGGGTGGGGAATGAGCAGTTCTTC.

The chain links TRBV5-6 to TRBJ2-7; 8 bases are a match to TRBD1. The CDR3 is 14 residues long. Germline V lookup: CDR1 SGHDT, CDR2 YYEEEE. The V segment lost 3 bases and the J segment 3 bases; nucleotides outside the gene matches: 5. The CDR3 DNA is TGTGCCAGCAGCTACGGACAGGGCGTCTACGAGCAGTACTTC. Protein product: CASSYGQGVYEQYF.

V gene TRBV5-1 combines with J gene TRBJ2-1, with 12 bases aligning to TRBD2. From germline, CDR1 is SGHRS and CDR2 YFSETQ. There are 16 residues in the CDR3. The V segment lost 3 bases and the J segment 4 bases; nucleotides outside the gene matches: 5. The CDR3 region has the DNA TGCGCCAGCAGCTCTATCACTAGCGGGGGGTACAATGAGCAGTTCTTC. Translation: CASSSITSGGYNEQFF.

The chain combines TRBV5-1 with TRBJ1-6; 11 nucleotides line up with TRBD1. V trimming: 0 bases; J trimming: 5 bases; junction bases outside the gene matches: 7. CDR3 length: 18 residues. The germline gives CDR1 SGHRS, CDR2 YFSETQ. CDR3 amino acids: CASSLGIGDRGNNSPLHF. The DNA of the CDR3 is TGCGCCAGCAGCTTGGGAATAGGGGACAGGGGGAATAATTCACCCCTCCACTTT.

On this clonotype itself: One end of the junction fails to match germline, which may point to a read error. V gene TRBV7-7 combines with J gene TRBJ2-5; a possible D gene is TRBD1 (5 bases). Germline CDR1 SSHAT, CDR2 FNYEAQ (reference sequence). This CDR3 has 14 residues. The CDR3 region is CASSLSQGQETQYF. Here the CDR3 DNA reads TGTGCTAGCAGCTTATCCCAGGGTCAAGAGACCCAGTACTTC.

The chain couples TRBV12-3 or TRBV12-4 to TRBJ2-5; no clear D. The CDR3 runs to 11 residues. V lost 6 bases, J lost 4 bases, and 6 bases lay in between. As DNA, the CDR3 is TGTGCCAGCAGAATTGGAGAGACCCAGTACTTC. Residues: CASRIGETQYF.

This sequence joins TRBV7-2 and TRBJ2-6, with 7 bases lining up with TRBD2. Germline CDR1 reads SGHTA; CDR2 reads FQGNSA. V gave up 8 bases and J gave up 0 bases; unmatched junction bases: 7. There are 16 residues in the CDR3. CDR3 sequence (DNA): TGTGCCAGCCAGTTGAGCGGGGCCTCTGGGGCCAACGTCCTGACTTTC. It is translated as CASQLSGASGANVLTF.

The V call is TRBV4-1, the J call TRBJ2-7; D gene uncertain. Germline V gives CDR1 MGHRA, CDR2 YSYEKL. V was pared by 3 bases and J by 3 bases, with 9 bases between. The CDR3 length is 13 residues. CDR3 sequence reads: CASSQSGRYEQYF. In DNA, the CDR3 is TGCGCCAGCAGCCAGTCGGGCCGCTACGAGCAGTACTTC.

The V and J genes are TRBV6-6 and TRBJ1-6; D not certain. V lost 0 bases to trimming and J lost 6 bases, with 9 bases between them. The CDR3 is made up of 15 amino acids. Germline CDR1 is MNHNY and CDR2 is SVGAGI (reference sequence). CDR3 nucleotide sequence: TGTGCCAGCAGTTACTCGATACAGACTAATTCACCCCTCCACTTT. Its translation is CASSYSIQTNSPLHF.

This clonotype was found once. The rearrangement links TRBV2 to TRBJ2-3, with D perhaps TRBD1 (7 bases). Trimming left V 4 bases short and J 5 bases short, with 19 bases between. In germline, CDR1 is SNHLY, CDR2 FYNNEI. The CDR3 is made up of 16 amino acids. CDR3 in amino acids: CASSGRARGRKDTQYF. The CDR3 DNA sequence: TGTGCCAGCAGTGGGCGGGCCAGGGGGAGGAAAGATACGCAGTATTTT.

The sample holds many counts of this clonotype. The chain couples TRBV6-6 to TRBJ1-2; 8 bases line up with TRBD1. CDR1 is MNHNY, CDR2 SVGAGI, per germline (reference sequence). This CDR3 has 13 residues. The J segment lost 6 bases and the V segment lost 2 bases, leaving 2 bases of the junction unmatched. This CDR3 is CASSYDRGNGYTF. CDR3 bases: TGTGCCAGCAGTTACGACAGGGGAAATGGCTACACCTTC.

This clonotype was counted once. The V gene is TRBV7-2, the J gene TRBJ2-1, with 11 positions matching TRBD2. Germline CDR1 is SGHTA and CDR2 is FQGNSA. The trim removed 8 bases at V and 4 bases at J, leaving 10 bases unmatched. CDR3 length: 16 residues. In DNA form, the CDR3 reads TGTGCCAGCTATTTTAGCGGGAGGGCCGTGTACAATGAGCAGTTCTTC. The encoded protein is CASYFSGRAVYNEQFF.

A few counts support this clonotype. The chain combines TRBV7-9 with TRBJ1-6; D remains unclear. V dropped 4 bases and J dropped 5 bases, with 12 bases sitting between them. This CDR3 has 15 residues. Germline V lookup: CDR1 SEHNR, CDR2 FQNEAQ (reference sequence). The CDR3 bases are TGTGCCAGCAGCTCAAGGTCCCCTAATAATTCACCCCTCCACTTT. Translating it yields CASSSRSPNNSPLHF.

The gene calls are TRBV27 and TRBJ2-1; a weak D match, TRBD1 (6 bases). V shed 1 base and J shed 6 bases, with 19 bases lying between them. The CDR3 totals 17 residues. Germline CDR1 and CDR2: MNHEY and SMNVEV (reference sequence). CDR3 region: CASSLYPDRSIPNEQFF. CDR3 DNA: TGTGCCAGCAGTTTATATCCCGACAGGTCAATCCCCAATGAGCAGTTCTTC.

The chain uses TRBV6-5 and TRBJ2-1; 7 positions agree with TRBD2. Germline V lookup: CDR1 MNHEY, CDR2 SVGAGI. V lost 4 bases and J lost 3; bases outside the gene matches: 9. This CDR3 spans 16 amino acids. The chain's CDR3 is CASSSWGVAGYNEQFF. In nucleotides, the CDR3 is TGTGCCAGCAGTTCCTGGGGGGTAGCGGGCTACAATGAGCAGTTCTTC.

Here the CDR3 reads CASSVEGFDGYTF. Here the CDR3 DNA reads TGTGCCAGCAGTGTTGAGGGATTCGATGGCTACACCTTC. The chain is built from TRBV2 and TRBJ1-2; D call uncertain. V was clipped by 4 bases and J by 6 bases, with 12 bases between them. Looked up from germline, CDR1 is SNHLY and CDR2 is FYNNEI. The CDR3 is made up of 13 amino acids.

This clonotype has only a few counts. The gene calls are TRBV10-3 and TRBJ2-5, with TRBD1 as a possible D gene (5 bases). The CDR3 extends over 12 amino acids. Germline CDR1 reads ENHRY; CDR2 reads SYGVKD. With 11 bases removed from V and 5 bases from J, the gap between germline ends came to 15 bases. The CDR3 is CASSQGAETQYF. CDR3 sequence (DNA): TGTGCCTCCAGCCAAGGGGCCGAGACCCAGTACTTC.

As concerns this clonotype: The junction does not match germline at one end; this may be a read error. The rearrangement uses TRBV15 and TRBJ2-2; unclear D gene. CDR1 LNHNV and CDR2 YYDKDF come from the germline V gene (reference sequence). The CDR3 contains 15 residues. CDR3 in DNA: TGTGCCGCCAGCAGAGATTCGGGCCGCACCGGGGAGCTGTTTTTT. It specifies CAASRDSGRTGELFF.